This T cell receptor beta chain was retrieved from a study of beta chain features in type 1 diabetes. Study-level results: Researchers report that Type 1 diabetes patients had moderately but significantly shorter TCRB CDR3s across all four CD4+ subsets.

The authors reverse transcribed all of the isolated RNA, so sequencing captured expressed TCRB transcripts. Naive, central memory and regulatory T cell samples averaged around 3.9 million reads. Measured with immunoSEQ multiplex PCR; TCRdb has only the in-frame clones, and not every one. The data show 35,000 to 45,000 clones, approximately 70% seen once. As to this clone: Its antigen remains unidentified.

In germline, CDR1 is SGHVS, CDR2 FNYEAQ. The CDR3 length is 16 residues. Trimming shortened V by 3 bases and J by 3 bases, and 17 bases separated the two germline ends. Material for sequencing was Tregs from blood. This rearrangement joins TRBV7-6 to TRBJ1-1, with D maybe TRBD1 (5 bases). This clonotype was obtained from a man between 25 and 39 years old with type 1 diabetes. Some clones in this sample may be carry-over from other donors' samples. The DNA of the CDR3 is TGTGCCAGCAGCTTGAGGCAGGGTAAAGTGCACACTGAAGCTTTCTTT. Protein sequence: CASSLRQGKVHTEAFF.